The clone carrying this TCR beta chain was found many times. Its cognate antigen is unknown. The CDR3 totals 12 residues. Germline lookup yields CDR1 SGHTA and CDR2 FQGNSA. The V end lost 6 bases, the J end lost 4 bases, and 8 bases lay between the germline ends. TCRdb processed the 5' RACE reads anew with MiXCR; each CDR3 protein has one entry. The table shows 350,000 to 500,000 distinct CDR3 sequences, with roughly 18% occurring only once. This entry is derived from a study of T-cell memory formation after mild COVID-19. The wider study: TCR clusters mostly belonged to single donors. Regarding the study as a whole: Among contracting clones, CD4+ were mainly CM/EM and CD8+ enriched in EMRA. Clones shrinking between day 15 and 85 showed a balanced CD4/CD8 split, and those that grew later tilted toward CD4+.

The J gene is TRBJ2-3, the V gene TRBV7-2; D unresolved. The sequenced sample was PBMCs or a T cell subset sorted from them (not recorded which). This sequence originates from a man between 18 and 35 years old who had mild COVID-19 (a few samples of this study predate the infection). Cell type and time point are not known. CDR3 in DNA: TGTGCCAGCAGGCCCCAGTCAGATACGCAGTATTTT. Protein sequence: CASRPQSDTQYF.